The 24 T cell receptor beta chains presented below share a single source sample, sequenced in a study of cytomegalovirus exposure and HLA in healthy donors. Libraries were prepared by immunoSEQ multiplex PCR; TCRdb keeps only in-frame clonotypes and omits some of them. The table shows about 110,000 clones, with over 75% occurring only once. Sequencing was performed on PBMCs. These receptors originate from a woman in her 30s in good health and CMV-seropositive.

Only a few counts were recorded for this clone. The rearrangement uses TRBV7-9 and TRBJ2-4, with a possible D match to TRBD1 (6 bases). CDR3 length: 13 residues. Looked up from germline, CDR1 is SEHNR and CDR2 is FQNEAQ (reference sequence). V gave up 3 bases and J gave up 5 bases, with 8 bases separating them. In nucleotides, the CDR3 is TGTGCCAGCAGCTTCGGGACACAAAACATTCAGTACTTC. Translated: CASSFGTQNIQYF.

V usage is TRBV5-8 and J usage is TRBJ1-5; 7 bases match TRBD1. The CDR3 spans 15 residues. The trim removed 2 bases at V and 2 bases at J, leaving 4 bases unmatched. Germline V gene lookup returns CDR1 SGHTS and CDR2 YDEGEE. The CDR3 reads CASSFEGARNQPQHF. In DNA, the CDR3 is TGTGCCAGCAGCTTTGAGGGGGCGCGCAATCAGCCCCAGCATTTT. The whole variable domain, filled in from reference TRBV5-8 and TRBJ1-5, reads EAGVTQSPTHLIKTRGQQATLRCSPISGHTSVYWYQQALGLGLQFLLWYDEGEERNRGNFPPRFSGRQFPNYSSELNVNALELEDSALYLCASSFEGARNQPQHFGDGTRLSIL.

The chain joins TRBV6-6 to TRBJ2-2, with 14 bases aligning to TRBD2. The V and J ends lost 6 bases and 5 bases, in that order; junction bases with no gene match: 5. Germline V CDR1 and CDR2: MNHNY, SVGAGI (reference sequence). The CDR3 is 16 residues long. CDR3 nucleotides: TGTGCCAGCAGCCCCGGACTAGCGGGGGGTACCGGGGAGCTGTTTTTT. Its protein is CASSPGLAGGTGELFF.

V and J are TRBV4-3 and TRBJ1-1; no reliable D call. The ends were cut back, 1 base at V and 3 bases at J, with 12 bases in the middle. The CDR3 loop spans 15 amino acids. Germline CDR1 is LGHNA and CDR2 is YSLEER. The CDR3 loop reads CASSQALYHDTEAFF. Here the CDR3 DNA reads TGCGCCAGCAGCCAAGCTCTCTATCATGACACTGAAGCTTTCTTT.

The chain links TRBV11-1 to TRBJ2-7, with 9 bases fitting TRBD2. Germline values: CDR1 SGHAT, CDR2 FQDESV (reference sequence). The CDR3 covers 14 residues. J lost 2 bases, V lost 5 bases, and 4 bases had no gene match. The CDR3 bases are TGTGCCAGCAGCATGAGCGGGAGGCCCTACGAGCAGTACTTC. Encoded protein: CASSMSGRPYEQYF.

The rearrangement links TRBV9 to TRBJ1-1; the D gene is possibly TRBD1 (6 bases). The ends were cut back, 3 bases at V and 0 bases at J, with 9 bases in the middle. Per the germline V gene, CDR1 is SGDLS and CDR2 is YYNGEE. The CDR3 totals 14 residues. The CDR3, as DNA: TGTGCCAGCAGCGAGGGGGTGTTGAACACTGAAGCTTTCTTT. Encoded protein: CASSEGVLNTEAFF. Combining the CDR3 with reference TRBV9 and TRBJ1-1 gives the whole variable domain DSGVTQTPKHLITATGQRVTLRCSPRSGDLSVYWYQQSLDQGLQFLIQYYNGEERAKGNILERFSAQQFPDLHSELNLSSLELGDSALYFCASSEGVLNTEAFFGQGTRLTVV.

This chain uses TRBV27 with TRBJ2-2; D uncertain. This CDR3 is built from 14 residues. Deletions cut 4 bases from V and 3 bases from J, with 9 bases between. In germline, CDR1 is MNHEY, CDR2 SMNVEV (reference sequence). The CDR3 DNA sequence: TGTGCCAGCAGTTCGTACAGTGACACCGGGGAGCTGTTTTTT. It encodes CASSSYSDTGELFF.

The CDR3 spells CATFPGTSGTYNEQFF. In DNA, the CDR3 is TGTGCCACCTTCCCCGGGACTAGCGGGACGTACAATGAGCAGTTCTTC. The chain links TRBV10-3 to TRBJ2-1; 13 nucleotides match TRBD2. V shed 10 bases, J shed 4 bases, and the junction held 10 bases outside the gene matches. The CDR3 extends over 16 amino acids. Germline V gene data show CDR1 as ENHRY and CDR2 as SYGVKD.

The chain is built from TRBV4-3 and TRBJ2-1; TRBD1 agrees at 8 bases. This CDR3 has 14 amino acids. V was pared by 2 bases and J by 9 bases, with 6 bases of the junction left unmatched. Per germline, CDR1 LGHNA and CDR2 YSLEER. The CDR3 DNA follows: TGCGCCAGCAGCCAAACGACAGGGGTGGGTGAGCAGTTCTTC. Amino acids: CASSQTTGVGEQFF.

The chain uses TRBV5-3 and TRBJ1-2, with TRBD1 identical over 10 bases. TRBV5-3 is designated an ORF whose function remains uncertain. The CDR3 has 17 amino acids. V shed 4 bases and J 6 bases; nucleotides not matched to a gene: 15. The CDR3, as DNA: TGTGCCAGAAGCATAATCGGGACAGGGGTGCTTCGGCATGGCTACACCTTC. Translating gives CARSIIGTGVLRHGYTF.

The chain couples TRBV30 to TRBJ1-1; D gene ambiguous. Trimming stripped 6 bases from V and 1 base from J, with 12 bases between. Germline CDR1 is GTSNPN and CDR2 is SVGIG (reference sequence). The length of the CDR3 is 13 residues. CDR3 DNA sequence: TGTGCCTGCCGGAGTGATTCGAACACTGAAGCTTTCTTT. Translation: CACRSDSNTEAFF.

The chain joins TRBV6-5 to TRBJ2-5; 8 nucleotides align to TRBD1. The CDR3 is 12 residues long. CDR1 is MNHEY, CDR2 SVGAGI, per germline. The junction had 2 bases not matched to a gene; V was cut back by 6 bases and J by 5 bases. CDR3: CASRGQVETQYF. CDR3 DNA: TGTGCCAGCAGGGGACAGGTCGAGACCCAGTACTTC.

The V and J genes are TRBV6-1 and TRBJ2-7; the match to TRBD1 covers 9 bases. The V segment lost 4 bases and the J segment 6 bases; nucleotides outside the gene matches: 10. The CDR3 is 15 residues long. CDR1 is MNHNS, CDR2 SASEGT, per germline. CDR3 residues: CASSGRTGVRGEQYF. The CDR3 DNA follows: TGTGCCAGCAGTGGAAGGACAGGGGTAAGGGGCGAGCAGTACTTC.

The J gene is TRBJ2-5, the V gene TRBV11-2; D may be TRBD2 (6 bases). From germline, CDR1 is SGHAT and CDR2 FQNNGV. Trimming stripped 4 bases from V and 2 bases from J, with 11 bases between. This CDR3 has 14 residues. CDR3 loop: CASSSTGTQETQYF. The CDR3 DNA sequence: TGTGCCAGCAGCTCTACCGGGACTCAAGAGACCCAGTACTTC.

The V call is TRBV5-4, the J call TRBJ1-1; D ambiguous. V was clipped by 3 bases and J by 5 bases, with 11 bases between them. The CDR3 loop spans 13 amino acids. Germline CDR1 is SGHNT and CDR2 is YYREEE (reference sequence). The chain's CDR3 is CASSSSDSTEAFF. CDR3 sequence (DNA): TGTGCCAGCAGCTCCTCCGACTCTACTGAAGCTTTCTTT. The variable domain in full, with the rest retrieved from reference TRBV5-4 and TRBJ1-1, is ETGVTQSPTHLIKTRGQQVTLRCSSQSGHNTVSWYQQALGQGPQFIFQYYREEENGRGNFPPRFSGLQFPNYSSELNVNALELDDSALYLCASSSSDSTEAFFGQGTRLTVV.

J is TRBJ2-2 and V is TRBV7-9; 7 nucleotides match TRBD2. The V gene's germline CDR1 is SEHNR and CDR2 FQNEAQ (reference sequence). The V gene end was trimmed by 2 bases and the J gene end by 2 bases; junction bases not matched to a gene: 2. The CDR3 extends over 15 amino acids. CDR3: CASSLPGLNTGELFF. The CDR3 DNA follows: TGTGCCAGCAGCTTACCGGGACTAAACACCGGGGAGCTGTTTTTT.

This chain joins TRBV19 and TRBJ1-1; 8 nucleotides line up with TRBD1. The CDR3 covers 18 residues. Germline values: CDR1 LNHDA, CDR2 SQIVND (reference sequence). V was clipped by 3 bases and J by 0 bases; unmatched bases: 12. For the CDR3, the DNA is TGTGCCAGTAGTATGGGCCTACGGACAGGGAATTTGAACACTGAAGCTTTCTTT. Translated, it gives CASSMGLRTGNLNTEAFF.

V is TRBV2 and J is TRBJ2-1; no clear D gene. CDR1 SNHLY and CDR2 FYNNEI come from the germline V gene. V shed 5 bases and J shed 10 bases, with 12 bases lying between them. The CDR3 has 12 residues. CDR3 region: CASSPSSREQFF. DNA for the CDR3: TGTGCCAGCAGTCCAAGTAGTCGGGAGCAGTTCTTC.

With respect to this clone: Other nucleotide sequences from this sample produce the same CDR3. The V gene is TRBV5-6, the J gene TRBJ2-1; D is perhaps TRBD2 (7 bases). Per the germline V gene, CDR1 is SGHDT and CDR2 is YYEEEE. The CDR3 length is 15 residues. The V end was cut by 0 bases, the J end by 2 bases, with 9 bases between. The CDR3 DNA sequence: TGTGCCAGCAGCTTGGACGGGGGGCCCTACAATGAGCAGTTCTTC. Its translation: CASSLDGGPYNEQFF.

On this clone itself: Other nucleotide sequences from this sample produce the same CDR3. The rearrangement joins TRBV6-5 to TRBJ2-1; TRBD1 matches 8 bases. Germline CDR1 MNHEY, CDR2 SVGAGI. The J segment lost 4 bases and the V segment lost 5 bases, leaving 4 bases of the junction unmatched. The CDR3 totals 14 residues. The CDR3 reads CASSRQGPYNEQFF. CDR3 sequence (DNA): TGTGCCAGCAGTCGACAGGGGCCTTACAATGAGCAGTTCTTC.

The rearrangement links TRBV5-6 to TRBJ1-5, with a tentative D call TRBD1 (6 bases). V was pared by 3 bases and J by 1 base, with 14 bases between. The CDR3 covers 16 residues. Looked up from germline, CDR1 is SGHDT and CDR2 is YYEEEE. CDR3 sequence (DNA): TGTGCCAGCAGCTGGGGAGGGGGGGCGAGCAATCAGCCCCAGCATTTT. It is translated as CASSWGGGASNQPQHF.

The CDR3 DNA reads TGTGCCAGCAGTGTTGAGAGGACATCACCCCTCCACTTT. Encoded protein: CASSVERTSPLHF. The V gene is TRBV6-1, the J gene TRBJ1-6; a possible D gene is TRBD1 (5 bases). Germline-derived CDR1 and CDR2 are MNHNS and SASEGT. Trimming removed 4 bases at V and 10 bases at J, with 11 bases between. The CDR3 extends over 13 amino acids.

This chain links TRBV9 with TRBJ1-1, with D perhaps TRBD1 (5 bases). Trimming stripped 4 bases from V and 2 bases from J, with 15 bases between. The CDR3 contains 15 residues. The germline V gene encodes CDR1 SGDLS and CDR2 YYNGEE. CDR3 sequence: CASSPGTLGNTEAFF. In DNA form, the CDR3 reads TGTGCCAGCAGCCCAGGGACTTTGGGAAACACTGAAGCTTTCTTT.

The CDR3 coding sequence is TGTGCCAGCAATCGGGACTCCACAGATACGCAGTATTTT. Residues: CASNRDSTDTQYF. This chain connects TRBV2 to TRBJ2-3; possibly TRBD2 for D (6 bases). Trimming removed 7 bases from V and 2 bases from J, with 10 bases in between. The CDR3 is made up of 13 amino acids. Germline V lookup: CDR1 SNHLY, CDR2 FYNNEI.